These 19 T cell receptor beta chains came from one sample sequenced in a study of blood T cell repertoires in COVID-19. Here immunoSEQ multiplex PCR was the method, and the copy in TCRdb shows in-frame clones only, minus some. The sample records under 350,000 clones, 75% to 95% being singletons. What was sequenced was peripheral blood. These receptor sequences come from a woman aged 25 to 45 with COVID-19, enrolled during active disease.

CDR3 protein: CASSEGTGTGNTIYF. The CDR3 DNA is TGTGCCAGCAGCGAGGGGACAGGGACTGGAAACACCATATATTTT. V gene TRBV5-4 combines with J gene TRBJ1-3, with 9 bases identical to TRBD1. The CDR3 covers 15 residues. From germline, CDR1 is SGHNT and CDR2 YYREEE (reference sequence). With V trimmed by 4 bases and J by 2 bases, 4 bases remained unmatched.

The chain joins TRBV9 to TRBJ2-1; TRBD2 might be the D (5 bases). The V end was cut by 0 bases, the J end by 9 bases, with 16 bases between. The CDR3 length is 15 residues. Looked up from germline, CDR1 is SGDLS and CDR2 is YYNGEE. The CDR3 DNA sequence: TGTGCCAGCAGCGTAGTCGAGAGGGCCTTTGGTGAGCAGTTCTTC. Its translation is CASSVVERAFGEQFF.

The rearrangement uses TRBV28 and TRBJ2-3, with D possibly TRBD1 on 5 matching bases. Trimming cost V 5 bases and J 2 bases, with 14 bases left between them. This CDR3 comprises 15 residues. CDR1 is MDHEN, CDR2 SYDVKM, per germline. CDR3 DNA sequence: TGTGCCAGCAGTCCCCTCCTCAGGGCCACAGATACGCAGTATTTT. Translation gives CASSPLLRATDTQYF.

V usage is TRBV5-4 and J usage is TRBJ2-1; the match to TRBD2 covers 10 bases. This CDR3 comprises 15 residues. Losses at the gene ends were 2 bases for V and 10 bases for J; bases not matched to a gene: 9. Per germline, CDR1 SGHNT and CDR2 YYREEE (reference sequence). The CDR3 spells CASSLGPSGSQEQFF. DNA of the CDR3: TGTGCCAGCAGCTTAGGGCCTAGCGGGAGCCAAGAGCAGTTCTTC.

V gene TRBV5-1 combines with J gene TRBJ1-2; D call uncertain. From germline, CDR1 is SGHRS and CDR2 YFSETQ. The CDR3 sequence is 13 residues long. Trimming removed 5 bases at V and 6 bases at J, with 14 bases between. The CDR3 reads CASRFQRRDGYTF. The CDR3 nucleotides are TGCGCCAGCAGATTCCAACGGAGGGATGGCTACACCTTC.

The rearrangement links TRBV19 to TRBJ1-5, with 7 bases identical to TRBD1. V lost 5 bases to trimming and J lost 0 bases; unmatched junction nucleotides: 4. This CDR3 has 15 amino acids. CDR1 and CDR2 from the germline V gene are LNHDA and SQIVND (reference sequence). The CDR3 coding sequence is TGTGCCAGTAGTCCACAGGGGTATAGCAATCAGCCCCAGCATTTT. Protein product: CASSPQGYSNQPQHF.

This chain joins TRBV7-2 and TRBJ1-4; no definite D call. This CDR3 is 13 amino acids long. The germline V gene has CDR1 SGHTA and CDR2 FQGNSA. V shed 6 bases and J shed 10 bases, with 15 bases lying between them. The CDR3 nucleotides read TGTGCCAGCAGATCCAGACGGGAGCGAAAACTGTTTTTT. This gives the protein CASRSRRERKLFF.

This clone appeared a single time. The chain combines TRBV10-3 with TRBJ2-3, with D unresolved. Germline CDR1 and CDR2: ENHRY and SYGVKD. This CDR3 region has 14 residues. The V end lost 4 bases, the J end lost 3 bases, and 11 bases lay between the germline ends. CDR3 protein: CAISGVLETDTQYF. In DNA form, the CDR3 reads TGTGCCATCAGTGGGGTCCTGGAGACAGATACGCAGTATTTT.

V is TRBV28 and J is TRBJ2-3; 8 bases map to TRBD1. Trimming cost V 3 bases and J 4 bases; bases outside gene matches: 6. Germline V gene data show CDR1 as MDHEN and CDR2 as SYDVKM. This CDR3 has 15 residues. CDR3 in amino acids: CASSFPGQGPDTQYF. The DNA for the CDR3 is TGTGCCAGCAGTTTCCCCGGACAGGGCCCAGATACGCAGTATTTT.

The V and J genes are TRBV4-1 and TRBJ1-6, with a possible D match to TRBD1 (6 bases). The germline V gene has CDR1 MGHRA and CDR2 YSYEKL. CDR3 length: 15 amino acids. Between the trimmed V and J ends, which lost 0 bases and 7 bases, there was a span of 10 bases. In DNA, the CDR3 is TGCGCCAGCAGCCAAGATCTCAGGGGAAATTCACCCCTCCACTTT. This translates into CASSQDLRGNSPLHF.

The rearrangement links TRBV7-2 to TRBJ1-1; D is possibly TRBD1 (6 bases). The CDR3 loop spans 14 amino acids. The ends were cut back, 1 base at V and 1 base at J, with 7 bases in the middle. Germline CDR1 reads SGHTA; CDR2 reads FQGNSA. CDR3 bases: TGTGCCAGCAGCTTAGGAGGGGGGAACACTGAAGCTTTCTTT. It encodes CASSLGGGNTEAFF.

The chain joins TRBV7-9 to TRBJ2-5; D is perhaps TRBD2 (6 bases). The CDR3 is 16 residues long. The ends were cut back, 5 bases at V and 7 bases at J, with 23 bases in the middle. Germline assignment: CDR1 SEHNR and CDR2 FQNEAQ (reference sequence). The CDR3 nucleotides are TGTGCCAGCAGCCTTAGTCCGGGAGCCATCCCAGGGACCCAGTACTTC. Amino acid sequence: CASSLSPGAIPGTQYF.

V and J are TRBV5-1 and TRBJ2-5, with TRBD2 as a possible D gene (6 bases). The germline V gene encodes CDR1 SGHRS and CDR2 YFSETQ. This CDR3 is 14 amino acids long. Between the trimmed V and J ends, which lost 2 bases and 5 bases, there was a span of 13 bases. The CDR3 region is CASSLPGDGETQYF. CDR3 sequence (DNA): TGCGCCAGCAGCTTACCGGGAGATGGGGAGACCCAGTACTTC.

This chain links TRBV9 with TRBJ1-5; 7 nucleotides agree with TRBD1. The V segment lost 4 bases and the J segment 4 bases; nucleotides outside the gene matches: 8. CDR1 and CDR2 (germline): SGDLS, YYNGEE. The CDR3 is made up of 15 amino acids. CDR3: CASSPTGRANQPQHF. DNA for the CDR3: TGTGCCAGCAGCCCGACAGGGAGAGCAAATCAGCCCCAGCATTTT.

The rearrangement joins TRBV9 to TRBJ2-1; D perhaps matches TRBD2 (6 bases). The CDR3 contains 17 residues. CDR1 SGDLS and CDR2 YYNGEE come from the germline V gene. The germline V and J ends were trimmed by 0 bases and 0 bases, with 13 bases remaining between them. CDR3 coding DNA: TGTGCCAGCAGCGTAGAGGGAGCGGGTGGCTCCTACAATGAGCAGTTCTTC. The encoded protein is CASSVEGAGGSYNEQFF. Full variable domain (outside the CDR3, taken from reference TRBV9 and TRBJ2-1): DSGVTQTPKHLITATGQRVTLRCSPRSGDLSVYWYQQSLDQGLQFLIQYYNGEERAKGNILERFSAQQFPDLHSELNLSSLELGDSALYFCASSVEGAGGSYNEQFFGPGTRLTVL.

The genes are TRBV20-1 and TRBJ2-3; D call uncertain. Trimming left V 3 bases short and J 5 bases short, with 9 bases between. There are 12 residues in the CDR3. Per germline, CDR1 DFQATT and CDR2 SNEGSKA (reference sequence). The CDR3 loop reads CSASLVRDTQYF. CDR3 nucleotides: TGCAGTGCTAGTCTAGTCAGAGATACGCAGTATTTT.

CDR3 sequence (DNA): TGTGCCAGCAGTGTAGGGGGCGCCTCACCCCTCCACTTT. Amino acids: CASSVGGASPLHF. The rearrangement uses TRBV25-1 and TRBJ1-6; 7 bases line up with TRBD1. There are 13 residues in the CDR3. V was clipped by 4 bases and J by 10 bases; unmatched bases: 4. Germline assignment: CDR1 MGHDK and CDR2 SYGVNS.

CDR3 nucleotides: TGTGCCAGCAGCCGACTAGCGGGATCTCCCGGGGAGCTGTTTTTT. Protein product: CASSRLAGSPGELFF. J is TRBJ2-2 and V is TRBV9; 11 bases align to TRBD2. V was pared by 4 bases and J by 6 bases, with 5 bases of the junction left unmatched. CDR1 and CDR2 from the germline V gene are SGDLS and YYNGEE. The CDR3 consists of 15 residues. The full variable domain, completed using reference TRBV9 and TRBJ2-2, is DSGVTQTPKHLITATGQRVTLRCSPRSGDLSVYWYQQSLDQGLQFLIQYYNGEERAKGNILERFSAQQFPDLHSELNLSSLELGDSALYFCASSRLAGSPGELFFGEGSRLTVL.

The sample holds a few counts of this clone. V usage is TRBV7-8 and J usage is TRBJ1-3; D gene ambiguous. CDR1 SGHVS and CDR2 FQNEAQ come from the germline V gene. The ends were cut back, 4 bases at V and 2 bases at J, with 12 bases in the middle. The CDR3 is made up of 15 amino acids. The CDR3 region is CASSSSQHPGNTIYF. The CDR3 DNA follows: TGTGCCAGCAGCTCCTCCCAACACCCTGGAAACACCATATATTTT.